This T cell receptor (beta chain) was obtained from a study of T cells in localized non-small cell lung cancer. Findings of the study overall: A denser population of T cells in blood accompanied longer overall survival. A median of around 60 of the top 100 tumor clones appeared in adjacent lung, which was paired and uninvolved. T cell clonality was highest in uninvolved adjacent lung, above tumor. Tumor samples were not multi-region, leaving intratumor heterogeneity unexcluded.

Only in-frame clones appear in the TCRdb table, and some are missing; sequencing was by immunoSEQ multiplex PCR. The sample lists 70,000 to 100,000 clones; roughly 88% were seen once. Comment on this clone: The antigen remains unidentified.

The CDR3 length is 14 residues. Germline-derived CDR1 and CDR2 are MNHEY and SVGAGI. Trimming stripped 4 bases from V and 4 bases from J, with 13 bases between. This TCR came from a woman aged 35 to 70 with stage II squamous cell lung carcinoma. Source: PBMCs, taken before any cancer treatment. The V gene is TRBV6-5, the J gene TRBJ1-2, with D possibly matching TRBD1 (6 bases). The CDR3 nucleotides are TGTGCCAGCAGTTCGGGGAGACAGGCCTATGGCTACACCTTC. This encodes CASSSGRQAYGYTF.